These T cell receptor beta chains were read from a single sample in a study of T cells in Graves' hyperthyroidism and ophthalmopathy. A single record per CDR3 protein comes from TCRdb applying MiXCR to the multiplex PCR reads. The sample has about 350,000 distinct CDR3 sequences; 15% to 20% are singletons. The sample consisted of blood. These receptors were collected from a woman aged 40-49 years with Graves' ophthalmopathy. CDR3s include the opening cysteine and the closing phenylalanine or tryptophan. The D gene is left open where the match is weak. A row's size may be missing; if present it is once, few, many or a size class.

J: TRBJ2-7; D: TRBD2; V: TRBV11-2; size: -; CDR3: CASSLSSGTSPYEQYF; DNA: TGTGCCAGCAGCCTCAGTTCCGGGACTAGCCCCTACGAGCAGTACTTC
J: TRBJ2-4; D: TRBD1; V: TRBV7-8; size: many; CDR3: CASSRGPGTGTKNIQYF; DNA: TGTGCCAGCAGCCGAGGCCCCGGGACAGGGACCAAAAACATTCAGTACTTC
J: TRBJ2-6; D: -; V: TRBV11-1; size: many; CDR3: CASSLTGGGIGAGANVLTF; DNA: TGTGCCAGCAGCTTAACTGGTGGAGGGATCGGGGCTGGGGCCAACGTCCTGACTTTC
J: TRBJ2-7; D: -; V: TRBV2; size: few; CDR3: CAFLRGSGYEQYF; DNA: TGTGCCTTCCTACGGGGGTCCGGCTACGAGCAGTACTTC
J: TRBJ2-5; D: TRBD2; V: TRBV20-1; size: many; CDR3: CSASTREGLETQYF; DNA: TGCAGTGCTAGTACGCGGGAGGGTCTAGAGACCCAGTACTTC
J: TRBJ1-1; D: TRBD1; V: TRBV6-5; size: once; CDR3: CASSYSGQGWGTEAFF; DNA: TGTGCCAGCAGTTACTCCGGACAGGGGTGGGGCACTGAAGCTTTCTTT
J: TRBJ2-2; D: TRBD1; V: TRBV24-1; size: many; CDR3: CATSDLRTGSTGELFF; DNA: TGTGCCACCAGTGATTTAAGGACAGGGAGCACCGGGGAGCTGTTTTTT
J: TRBJ2-7; D: -; V: TRBV11-2; size: many; CDR3: CASSLGTGEQYF; DNA: TGTGCCAGCAGCTTAGGTACGGGGGAGCAGTACTTC
J: TRBJ2-7; D: TRBD1; V: TRBV28; size: many; CDR3: CASFSGLGQSYEQYF; DNA: TGTGCCAGCTTCTCCGGGTTGGGACAGAGCTACGAGCAGTACTTC
J: TRBJ2-7; D: TRBD2; V: TRBV28; size: -; CDR3: CASSSGTSGSLRQYF; DNA: TGTGCCAGCAGCTCGGGGACTAGCGGTTCCTTACGCCAGTACTTC
J: TRBJ1-5; D: -; V: TRBV6-5; size: many; CDR3: CASSYSGVDQPQHF; DNA: TGTGCCAGCAGTTACTCAGGGGTGGATCAGCCCCAGCATTTT
J: TRBJ2-7; D: -; V: TRBV12-3/TRBV12-4; size: many; CDR3: CANSLQGGSSYEQYF; DNA: TGTGCCAACAGCCTACAGGGCGGGAGCTCCTACGAGCAGTACTTC
J: TRBJ1-2; D: -; V: TRBV11-2; size: many; CDR3: CASSSPEGLYGYTF; DNA: TGTGCCAGCAGCTCACCCGAGGGTCTCTATGGCTACACCTTC
J: TRBJ1-5; D: -; V: TRBV30; size: many; CDR3: CAWSGGFGQPQHF; DNA: TGTGCCTGGAGTGGGGGCTTCGGTCAGCCCCAGCATTTT
J: TRBJ2-2; D: -; V: TRBV6-2/TRBV6-3; size: many; CDR3: CAGKDHTGELFF; DNA: TGTGCCGGCAAGGACCACACCGGGGAGCTGTTTTTT
J: TRBJ2-7; D: TRBD2; V: TRBV6-2/TRBV6-3; size: many; CDR3: CASSRDYTYEQYF; DNA: TGTGCCAGCAGTCGGGACTACACCTACGAGCAGTACTTC
J: TRBJ2-7; D: TRBD2; V: TRBV11-2; size: many; CDR3: CASSLPPAGGPYEQYF; DNA: TGTGCCAGCAGCCTCCCGCCGGCGGGAGGGCCCTACGAGCAGTACTTC
J: TRBJ2-1; D: -; V: TRBV2; size: many; CDR3: CASTKIHEQFF; DNA: TGTGCCAGCACCAAGATCCATGAGCAGTTCTTC
J: TRBJ2-2; D: -; V: TRBV6-1; size: -; CDR3: CASSENWAGTGELFF; DNA: TGTGCCAGCAGTGAAAATTGGGCAGGGACCGGGGAGCTGTTTTTT
J: TRBJ2-7; D: TRBD2; V: TRBV6-4; size: many; CDR3: CASSEGLATFYEQYF; DNA: TGTGCCAGCAGTGAAGGACTAGCTACCTTTTACGAGCAGTACTTC
J: TRBJ2-7; D: -; V: TRBV25-1; size: many; CDR3: CASSRGTEYEQYF; DNA: TGTGCCAGCAGTCGGGGTACGGAATACGAGCAGTACTTC
J: TRBJ2-7; D: TRBD1; V: TRBV12-3/TRBV12-4; size: -; CDR3: CASSKGQGYEQYF; DNA: TGTGCCAGCAGTAAGGGACAGGGTTACGAGCAGTACTTC
J: TRBJ2-7; D: TRBD2; V: TRBV28; size: many; CDR3: CASESGAYYEQYF; DNA: TGTGCCAGTGAAAGCGGGGCCTACTACGAGCAGTACTTC
J: TRBJ1-1; D: -; V: TRBV29-1; size: many; CDR3: CSVGSTNTEAFF; DNA: TGCAGCGTTGGGAGTACCAACACTGAAGCTTTCTTT
J: TRBJ2-7; D: -; V: TRBV29-1; size: many; CDR3: CSINRGNEQYF; DNA: TGCAGCATAAACCGAGGGAACGAGCAGTACTTC
J: TRBJ2-7; D: TRBD2; V: TRBV6-2/TRBV6-3; size: many; CDR3: CASSWDSGEFYEQYF; DNA: TGTGCCAGCAGTTGGGATAGCGGGGAGTTTTACGAGCAGTACTTC
J: TRBJ2-7; D: -; V: TRBV7-3; size: -; CDR3: CTSSERREQYF; DNA: TGTACCAGCAGCGAGAGGAGGGAGCAGTACTTC
J: TRBJ1-2; D: -; V: TRBV12-3/TRBV12-4; size: many; CDR3: CASSLPGAPYGYTF; DNA: TGTGCCAGCAGTCTACCGGGGGCGCCCTATGGCTACACCTTC
J: TRBJ2-2; D: -; V: TRBV30; size: -; CDR3: CAWERTSGELFF; DNA: TGTGCCTGGGAAAGGACGTCCGGGGAGCTGTTTTTT
J: TRBJ2-5; D: TRBD2; V: TRBV6-1; size: -; CDR3: CASSVLAGAGETQYF; DNA: TGTGCCAGCAGTGTCTTAGCGGGAGCAGGAGAGACCCAGTACTTC
J: TRBJ2-2; D: TRBD1; V: TRBV12-3/TRBV12-4; size: many; CDR3: CASSFDRGTGELFF; DNA: TGTGCCAGCAGTTTTGACAGGGGCACCGGGGAGCTGTTTTTT
J: TRBJ2-5; D: TRBD2; V: TRBV29-1; size: many; CDR3: CSVSPAGGLRETQYF; DNA: TGCAGCGTTTCCCCAGCGGGAGGTTTGAGAGAGACCCAGTACTTC
J: TRBJ1-5; D: -; V: TRBV2; size: many; CDR3: CATQGRAPDQPQHF; DNA: TGTGCCACCCAAGGGAGGGCTCCAGATCAGCCCCAGCATTTT
J: TRBJ2-7; D: TRBD1; V: TRBV30; size: many; CDR3: CAWSPKDRARYEQYF; DNA: TGTGCCTGGAGTCCTAAGGACAGGGCAAGATACGAGCAGTACTTC
J: TRBJ2-2; D: -; V: TRBV11-2; size: many; CDR3: CASRTGTSGTGELFF; DNA: TGTGCCAGCAGAACCGGGACTTCGGGCACCGGGGAGCTGTTTTTT
J: TRBJ1-2; D: TRBD1; V: TRBV19; size: -; CDR3: CASKLPGQANYGYTF; DNA: TGTGCCAGTAAGCTCCCGGGACAGGCGAATTATGGCTACACCTTC
J: TRBJ2-7; D: TRBD1; V: TRBV5-4; size: many; CDR3: CASSGRQGDYEQYF; DNA: TGTGCCAGCAGCGGGAGACAGGGGGATTACGAGCAGTACTTC
J: TRBJ2-7; D: TRBD2; V: TRBV7-2; size: many; CDR3: CASSALATYEQYF; DNA: TGTGCCAGCAGCGCACTAGCGACCTACGAGCAGTACTTC
J: TRBJ2-5; D: TRBD2; V: TRBV11-2; size: many; CDR3: CASSLNLAGATQETQYF; DNA: TGTGCCAGCAGCTTAAATTTGGCGGGAGCTACCCAAGAGACCCAGTACTTC
J: TRBJ2-7; D: TRBD2; V: TRBV11-2; size: many; CDR3: CASRWTSGRNYEQYF; DNA: TGTGCCAGCAGGTGGACTAGCGGGAGGAACTACGAGCAGTACTTC
J: TRBJ1-2; D: TRBD1; V: TRBV7-8; size: many; CDR3: CASSLGHRGYGYTF; DNA: TGTGCCAGCAGCCTCGGACACAGGGGCTATGGCTACACCTTC